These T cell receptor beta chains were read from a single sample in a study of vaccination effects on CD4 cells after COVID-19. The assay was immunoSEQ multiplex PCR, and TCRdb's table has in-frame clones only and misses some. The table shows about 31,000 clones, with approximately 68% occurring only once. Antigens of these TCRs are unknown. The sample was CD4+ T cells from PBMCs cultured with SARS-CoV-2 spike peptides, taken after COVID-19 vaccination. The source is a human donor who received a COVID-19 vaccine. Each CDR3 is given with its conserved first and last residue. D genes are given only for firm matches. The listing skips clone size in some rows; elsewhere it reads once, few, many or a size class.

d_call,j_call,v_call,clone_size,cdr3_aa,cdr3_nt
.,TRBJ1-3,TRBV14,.,CASSQRAGAGNTIYF,TGTGCCAGCAGCCAACGGGCAGGGGCTGGAAACACCATATATTTT
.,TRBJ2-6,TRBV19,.,CASSMTSGANVLTF,TGTGCCAGTAGTATGACCTCTGGGGCCAACGTCCTGACTTTC
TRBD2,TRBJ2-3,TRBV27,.,CASSSPGLAGGGRGTDTQYF,TGTGCCAGCAGTTCGCCCGGACTAGCGGGAGGGGGTCGGGGCACAGATACGCAGTATTTT
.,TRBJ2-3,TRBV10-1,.,CASSRGLTDTQYF,TGCGCCAGCAGTCGGGGCCTGACAGATACGCAGTATTTT
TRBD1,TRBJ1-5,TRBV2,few,CASSERQGFQPQHF,TGTGCCAGCAGTGAAAGACAGGGTTTTCAGCCCCAGCATTTT
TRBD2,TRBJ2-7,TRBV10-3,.,CAISRPGLAVYEQYF,TGTGCCATCAGCCGACCGGGACTAGCGGTTTACGAGCAGTACTTC
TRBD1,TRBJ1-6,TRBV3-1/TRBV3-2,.,CASSLPAGTGKSPLHF,TGTGCCAGCAGCCTCCCGGCCGGGACAGGCAAATCACCCCTCCACTTT
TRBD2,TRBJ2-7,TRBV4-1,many,CASSQRTSGTTTGYEQYF,TGCGCCAGCAGCCAACGGACTAGCGGAACAACCACCGGGTACGAGCAGTACTTC
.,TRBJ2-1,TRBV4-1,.,CASSLKLGDFYNEQFF,TGCGCCAGCAGCCTAAAATTGGGGGACTTCTACAATGAGCAGTTCTTC
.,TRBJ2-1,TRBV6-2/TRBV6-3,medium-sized,CASSYIPLLAWNEQFF,TGTGCCAGCAGTTACATCCCCCTACTAGCTTGGAATGAGCAGTTCTTC
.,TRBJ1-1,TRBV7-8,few,CASSSGQYTEAFF,TGTGCCAGCAGCTCCGGACAGTACACTGAAGCTTTCTTT
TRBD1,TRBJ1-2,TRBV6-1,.,CASSDYTGGAYYGYTF,TGTGCCAGCAGTGACTATACAGGGGGCGCTTACTATGGCTACACCTTC
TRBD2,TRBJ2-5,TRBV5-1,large,CASSTSGGVQETQYF,TGCGCCAGCAGCACTAGCGGGGGGGTCCAAGAGACCCAGTACTTC
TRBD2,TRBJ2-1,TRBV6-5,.,CASSLNVGGGAGEQFF,TGTGCCAGCAGTTTGAACGTCGGCGGGGGGGCCGGTGAGCAGTTCTTC
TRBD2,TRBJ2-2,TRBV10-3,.,CAINPGTSLNTGELFF,TGTGCCATCAACCCCGGGACTAGCCTGAACACCGGGGAGCTGTTTTTT
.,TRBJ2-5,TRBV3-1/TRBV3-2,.,CASSQDPGAIGETQYF,TGTGCCAGCAGCCAAGATCCGGGGGCGATTGGAGAGACCCAGTACTTC
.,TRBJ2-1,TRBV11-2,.,CASSLVSFVANEQFF,TGTGCCAGCAGCTTAGTGAGTTTTGTGGCCAATGAGCAGTTCTTC
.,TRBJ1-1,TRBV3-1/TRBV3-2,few,CASSQHSGYGNTEAFF,TGTGCCAGCAGCCAGCATTCGGGGTACGGGAACACTGAAGCTTTCTTT
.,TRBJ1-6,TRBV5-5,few,CASSLTQGPGSPLHF,TGTGCCAGCAGCTTGACTCAGGGTCCGGGGTCACCCCTCCACTTT
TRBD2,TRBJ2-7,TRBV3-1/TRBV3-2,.,CASSPLAGPYEQYF,TGTGCCAGCAGCCCCCTAGCGGGGCCCTACGAGCAGTACTTC
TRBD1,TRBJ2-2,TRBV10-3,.,CATKGQGISTGELFF,TGTGCCACCAAGGGACAGGGAATATCCACCGGGGAGCTGTTTTTT
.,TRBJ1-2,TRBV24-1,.,CATSAGEVYGYTF,TGTGCCACCAGTGCGGGGGAAGTCTATGGCTACACCTTC
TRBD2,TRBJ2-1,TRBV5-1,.,CASNFSGSAYNEQFF,TGCGCCAGCAACTTTAGCGGGAGCGCTTACAATGAGCAGTTCTTC
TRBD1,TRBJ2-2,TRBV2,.,CASSEQQGITGELFF,TGTGCCAGCAGTGAACAACAGGGGATCACCGGGGAGCTGTTTTTT
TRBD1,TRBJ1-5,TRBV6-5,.,CASSSYGQVRQPQHF,TGTGCCAGCAGTTCCTACGGACAGGTCCGGCAGCCCCAGCATTTT
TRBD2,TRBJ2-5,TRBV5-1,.,CASSLHSGGVQETQYF,TGCGCCAGCAGCTTGCATAGCGGGGGGGTTCAAGAGACCCAGTACTTC
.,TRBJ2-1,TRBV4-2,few,CASSQGSGLHYNEQFF,TGTGCCAGCAGCCAAGGATCGGGACTCCACTACAATGAGCAGTTCTTC
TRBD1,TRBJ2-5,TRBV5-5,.,CASKTGQKTQYF,TGTGCCAGCAAGACAGGGCAAAAGACCCAGTACTTC
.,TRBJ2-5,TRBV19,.,CASSGRGSGQETQYF,TGTGCCAGTAGTGGCAGGGGTTCGGGTCAAGAGACCCAGTACTTC
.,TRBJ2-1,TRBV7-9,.,CASSSPHPGTQDNEQFF,TGTGCCAGCAGCTCCCCCCATCCCGGGACCCAGGACAATGAGCAGTTCTTC
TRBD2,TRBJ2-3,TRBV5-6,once,CASSSRDYTDTQYF,TGTGCCAGCAGCTCCCGGGACTACACAGATACGCAGTATTTT
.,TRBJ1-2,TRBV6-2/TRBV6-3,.,CASSYSGYHGYTF,TGTGCCAGCAGTTACTCAGGGTACCATGGCTACACCTTC
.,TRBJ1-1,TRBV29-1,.,CSVEGRQSYTTEAFF,TGCAGCGTTGAAGGCCGACAGTCTTATACCACTGAAGCTTTCTTT
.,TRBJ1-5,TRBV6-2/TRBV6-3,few,CASSQGANQPQHF,TGTGCCAGCAGTCAAGGGGCCAATCAGCCCCAGCATTTT